The 10 T cell receptor beta chains below were found in one sample sequenced in a study of OX40 agonist ivuxolimab in advanced cancers. Here immunoSEQ multiplex PCR was the method, and the copy in TCRdb shows in-frame clones only, minus some. The repertoire has 60,000 to 80,000 clones, about nine tenths of them found once; the top ten carry around 8.2%. This specimen consisted of CD4+ or CD8+ T cells sorted from blood, obtained in a trial of the OX40 agonist ivuxolimab. The receptors originated from an adult with an advanced solid tumor such as melanoma, head and neck, liver or kidney cancer.

The chain links TRBV7-2 to TRBJ2-7; TRBD1 matches 10 bases. CDR3 size: 15 residues. Germline CDR1 is SGHTA and CDR2 is FQGNSA. The trim removed 1 base at V and 6 bases at J, leaving 6 bases unmatched. The CDR3 bases are TGTGCCAGCAGCTTAGGAGGGACAGGGGTTTCCGAGCAGTACTTC. Translating it yields CASSLGGTGVSEQYF.

The chain links TRBV5-1 to TRBJ1-4; unclear D gene. The CDR3 totals 15 residues. Germline-derived CDR1 and CDR2 are SGHRS and YFSETQ. V was trimmed by 0 bases and J by 1 base, leaving 7 bases between them. CDR3 coding DNA: TGCGCCAGCAGCTTGGGGGGTGGAACTAATGAAAAACTGTTTTTT. It is translated as CASSLGGGTNEKLFF.

The chain employs TRBV5-4 and TRBJ1-3; D gene unclear. Trimming pared 4 bases from V and 0 bases from J, leaving 8 bases between. The germline gives CDR1 SGHNT, CDR2 YYREEE (reference sequence). This CDR3 is 14 amino acids long. In DNA, the CDR3 is TGTGCCAGCAGCCTTGACAACTCTGGAAACACCATATATTTT. Translated: CASSLDNSGNTIYF.

The genes are TRBV9 and TRBJ2-7, with 7 nucleotides matching TRBD2. Germline CDR1 reads SGDLS; CDR2 reads YYNGEE. J gave up 4 bases and V 0 bases, and 7 bases lay outside the gene matches. CDR3 length: 15 amino acids. This CDR3 is CASSVAPGLQYEQYF. The CDR3 coding sequence is TGTGCCAGCAGCGTAGCTCCGGGACTACAATACGAGCAGTACTTC.

The chain couples TRBV6-5 to TRBJ1-2; 7 bases are shared with TRBD1. The CDR3 is made up of 15 amino acids. Unmatched junction bases numbered 14, after V lost 6 bases and J lost 7 bases. From germline, CDR1 is MNHEY and CDR2 SVGAGI. CDR3 amino acids: CASSPSPGQRVGYTF. DNA of the CDR3: TGTGCCAGCAGCCCTTCGCCGGGACAGAGAGTTGGCTACACCTTC.

The CDR3 here is CASSVDTATNEKLFF. The DNA for the CDR3 is TGTGCCAGCAGCGTAGACACCGCAACTAATGAAAAACTGTTTTTT. V gene TRBV9 combines with J gene TRBJ1-4; D remains ambiguous. CDR3 length: 15 residues. V dropped 0 bases and J dropped 0 bases, with 6 bases sitting between them. CDR1 is SGDLS, CDR2 YYNGEE, per germline. Variable domain in full (rest from reference TRBV9 and TRBJ1-4): DSGVTQTPKHLITATGQRVTLRCSPRSGDLSVYWYQQSLDQGLQFLIQYYNGEERAKGNILERFSAQQFPDLHSELNLSSLELGDSALYFCASSVDTATNEKLFFGSGTQLSVL.

The V call is TRBV19, the J call TRBJ2-6; D is ambiguous. Trimming pared 1 base from V and 4 bases from J, leaving 8 bases between. The CDR3 has 15 amino acids. Germline CDR1 LNHDA, CDR2 SQIVND (reference sequence). The CDR3 nucleotides are TGTGCCAGTAGTATAGCAGGTTCGGGGGCCAACGTCCTGACTTTC. The encoded protein is CASSIAGSGANVLTF.

V gene TRBV19 combines with J gene TRBJ2-1, with D perhaps being TRBD1 or TRBD2 (5 bases each). Germline V gives CDR1 LNHDA, CDR2 SQIVND (reference sequence). The CDR3 spans 16 residues. Trimming removed 3 bases from V and 1 base from J, with 13 bases in between. The CDR3 region is CASSIQGRSSYNEQFF. CDR3 DNA: TGTGCCAGTAGTATCCAGGGACGTAGTTCCTACAATGAGCAGTTCTTC.

CDR3 nucleotides: TGTGCCAGCAGCTTTTATGGTAGGAATGAGCAGTTCTTC. Amino acid sequence: CASSFYGRNEQFF. The rearrangement joins TRBV7-9 to TRBJ2-1; no firm D call. The length of the CDR3 is 13 residues. Germline V gene lookup returns CDR1 SEHNR and CDR2 FQNEAQ (reference sequence). Deletions cut 3 bases from V and 7 bases from J, with 10 bases between.

The count of this clone is one. This chain uses TRBV4-1 with TRBJ2-3; 8 bases map to TRBD2. This CDR3 is 15 amino acids long. The trim removed 3 bases at V and 1 base at J, leaving 3 bases unmatched. Germline CDR1 reads MGHRA; CDR2 reads YSYEKL. The chain's CDR3 is CASSQTSVRTDTQYF. CDR3 bases: TGCGCCAGCAGCCAGACTAGCGTACGCACAGATACGCAGTATTTT.